This T cell receptor beta chain is from a study of beta chain features in type 1 diabetes. Study-level background: Patients did not differ from healthy donors in age, gender or cell yield. Overall study results and limits: Cells with high TCR expression could be over-represented when cDNA is sequenced. All four CD4+ subsets of Type 1 diabetes patients contained TCRB CDR3s that were moderately but significantly shorter.

Reverse transcribing all isolated RNA meant expressed TCRB transcripts were sequenced. Libraries were prepared by immunoSEQ multiplex PCR; TCRdb keeps only in-frame clonotypes and omits some of them. The sample records just under 150,000 clones, 10% to 15% being singletons. About this clone: Its antigen remains unidentified.

Post-sort purity exceeded 98% for all sorted populations. The sequence derives from a man younger than 35 with type 1 diabetes. Specimen: central memory CD4+ T cells from blood.

CDR3 amino acids: CASSLVDTGELFF. The CDR3 nucleotides read TGTGCCAGCAGCTTAGTAGACACCGGGGAGCTGTTTTTT. This chain links TRBV11-2 with TRBJ2-2; D uncertain. The CDR3 runs 13 residues. Germline-derived CDR1 and CDR2 are SGHAT and FQNNGV. Between the trimmed V and J ends, which lost 1 base and 3 bases, there was a span of 3 bases.